Listed below are T cell receptor beta chains from one sample, sequenced in a study of blood T cell repertoires in COVID-19. Profiling relied on immunoSEQ multiplex PCR, and the TCRdb table lists in-frame clones only, not all of them. Of about 160,000 clones listed, 80% to 90% are singletons. The sample comprised peripheral blood. All receptors derive from a man in his 60s with acute or convalescent COVID-19. CDR3s include the opening cysteine and the closing phenylalanine or tryptophan. A D gene is named only where the DNA matches it firmly. The listing skips clone size in some rows; elsewhere it reads once, few, many or a size class.

>TRBJ1-1|TRBV30|TRBD1|.
TGTGCCTGGAGTGGACAGGGAGGAACTGAAGCTTTCTTT
CAWSGQGGTEAFF
>TRBJ1-5|TRBV24-1|.|.
TGTGCCACCTACCCCGAGGTTTACCAGCCCCAGCATTTT
CATYPEVYQPQHF
>TRBJ1-2|TRBV5-6|.|.
TGTGCCAGCAGCTTGAGGTCCGGACAGAATTTCTATGGCTACACCTTC
CASSLRSGQNFYGYTF
>TRBJ1-5|TRBV6-2/TRBV6-3|.|once
TGTGCCAGCAGTTACGGTGGACAGTGGCGGCCGCTGCCCCAGCATTTT
CASSYGGQWRPLPQHF
>TRBJ1-2|TRBV2|.|.
TGTGCCAGCAGTGCTGAGGCGACCTATGGCTACACCTTC
CASSAEATYGYTF
>TRBJ1-5|TRBV6-2/TRBV6-3|.|.
TGTGCCAGCAGTTACTGGGGGGAACAGCCCCAGCATTTT
CASSYWGEQPQHF
>TRBJ2-3|TRBV5-4|TRBD1|few
TGTGCCAGCAGCTTGTTCGACAGGGACACAGATACGCAGTATTTT
CASSLFDRDTDTQYF
>TRBJ1-2|TRBV12-2|.|.
TGTGCAAGTCGCTTTTCCGATGACATGAGACCCTATGGCTACACCTTC
CASRFSDDMRPYGYTF
>TRBJ1-1|TRBV3-1/TRBV3-2|.|.
TGTGCCAGCAGCCAAGCCGGGACATCGAACACTGAAGCTTTCTTT
CASSQAGTSNTEAFF
>TRBJ1-1|TRBV7-8|.|.
TGTGCCAGCAGTACACAGGGTCGCACTGAAGCTTTCTTT
CASSTQGRTEAFF
>TRBJ2-1|TRBV7-2|TRBD1|.
TGTGCCAGCAGCTTAGGGGGACAGGTTTACAATGAGCAGTTCTTC
CASSLGGQVYNEQFF
>TRBJ1-1|TRBV2|.|once
TGTGCCAGCAGTGAATTCACGGGGAACACTGAAGCTTTCTTT
CASSEFTGNTEAFF
>TRBJ2-5|TRBV7-4|TRBD1|.
TGTGCCAGCGGCCTGGATTTCCGGGACAGACAAACAATGACCCAAGAGACCCAGTACTTC
CASGLDFRDRQTMTQETQYF
>TRBJ2-2|TRBV5-1|TRBD1|.
TGCGCCAGCAGCCCCTGGACAGGGGGCGGATTTCAGGGCACCGGGGAGCTGTTTTTT
CASSPWTGGGFQGTGELFF
>TRBJ2-3|TRBV24-1|.|.
TGTGCCACCAGTACGGTCTCGGGCACAGATACGCAGTATTTT
CATSTVSGTDTQYF
>TRBJ1-5|TRBV19|.|once
TGTGCCAGTAGTATCGGCAGGGTCGGCAATCAGCCCCAGCATTTT
CASSIGRVGNQPQHF
>TRBJ1-3|TRBV4-2|.|.
TGTGCCAGCAGCCAAGAGGGTACAGGCTCTGGAAACACCATATATTTT
CASSQEGTGSGNTIYF
>TRBJ2-2|TRBV10-2|.|.
TGCGCCAGCAGTGTCAGACAGAACACCGGGGAGCTGTTTTTT
CASSVRQNTGELFF
>TRBJ2-7|TRBV10-1|.|.
TGCGCCAGCAGTGAGCCCGAACGGGCCTACGAGCAGTACTTC
CASSEPERAYEQYF
>TRBJ1-3|TRBV14|.|.
TGTGCCAGCAGCCAAGGTTATTTATCTGGAAACACCATATATTTT
CASSQGYLSGNTIYF
>TRBJ1-6|TRBV5-1|.|.
TGCGCCAGCAGCTCCAATCCAGGGGTTGGGGATAATTCACCCCTCCACTTT
CASSSNPGVGDNSPLHF
>TRBJ2-2|TRBV3-1/TRBV3-2|.|.
TGTGCCAGCAGCCAAGTTGGGGGGAACGGGGAGCTGTTTTTT
CASSQVGGNGELFF
>TRBJ2-5|TRBV11-2|.|.
TGTGCCAGCAGCTTAGATAGGCAGGGTACCGCCCCTTCCCAAGAGACCCAGTACTTC
CASSLDRQGTAPSQETQYF
>TRBJ1-1|TRBV18|.|.
TGTGCCAGCTCACCACCGAGAGGCGGCGGGAACACTGAAGCTTTCTTT
CASSPPRGGGNTEAFF
>TRBJ1-1|TRBV12-5|.|.
TGTGCTAGTGGTTTGGTAAGGGGCCTTGTTTCTGAAGCTTTCTTT
CASGLVRGLVSEAFF
>TRBJ1-1|TRBV6-5|.|.
TGTGCCAGCAGTTATCAGGGCCAGAACACTGAAGCTTTCTTT
CASSYQGQNTEAFF